A selection of T cell receptor beta chains follows, all from one sample in a study of T cell responses to AZD1222 COVID-19 vaccine. Here immunoSEQ multiplex PCR was the method, and the copy in TCRdb shows in-frame clones only, minus some. The sample contains 150,000 or so clones, under 90% of which appear only once. Here the sequenced sample was peripheral blood, taken on day 0 of AZD1222 vaccination. The receptors here all came from an adult in good health. Each CDR3 is given without its conserved first and last residue. Fields, in order: V gene, J gene, CDR3 protein.

>TRBV30|TRBJ1-5
AWSNWGTGVNQPQH
>TRBV19|TRBJ1-1
ASSILGHEAF
>TRBV6-5|TRBJ1-1
ASVWTGETRAF
>TRBV4-1|TRBJ1-2
ASSQVETALYGYT
>TRBV5-4|TRBJ2-3
ASSLYRGLLNTQY
>TRBV29-1|TRBJ2-5
SAHRGQETQY
>TRBV19|TRBJ1-4
AISPGTATNEKLF
>TRBV4-3|TRBJ1-1
ASSHRDRKTEAF
>TRBV11-2|TRBJ1-3
ASSLGAGDTIY
>TRBV6-5|TRBJ2-2
ASRRDRGPGGELF
>TRBV27|TRBJ1-1
ASSPSQTGSTEAF
>TRBV7-9|TRBJ2-1
ASSINKGPNYNEQF
>TRBV7-2|TRBJ1-6
ASSAHTGSDSPLH
>TRBV29-1|TRBJ1-2
SVGVWENYNYGYT
>TRBV15|TRBJ1-5
ATSRDRYSNQPQH
>TRBV2|TRBJ2-5
ASSRTSRAAETQY
>TRBV30|TRBJ1-3
AWRPLGRHSGNTIY
>TRBV30|TRBJ1-3
AWSVLGVGGNTIY
>TRBV7-2|TRBJ1-6
ASSPDLSSYGNSPLH
>TRBV5-1|TRBJ2-7
ASSLLGTGTSEQY
>TRBV19|TRBJ1-1
ASSQDRWGTEAF
>TRBV7-8|TRBJ1-3
ASSFLSSGNTIY
>TRBV2|TRBJ1-4
ASSEQGGDEKLF
>TRBV6-5|TRBJ1-3
ASTPTGAGNTIY
>TRBV20-1|TRBJ2-7
SATSSYEQY
>TRBV11-2|TRBJ1-6
ASSLRVTGTQLDSPLH
>TRBV18|TRBJ2-1
ASSSPGGGIEQF
>TRBV3-1/TRBV3-2|TRBJ1-1
ASSRPNTEAF
>TRBV6-5|TRBJ2-7
ASTLQGSTEQY
>TRBV20-1|TRBJ1-2
SASGTDHYGYT
>TRBV12-3/TRBV12-4|TRBJ2-1
ASRTGLYNEQF
>TRBV27|TRBJ1-2
ASSLSAGGAYGYT
>TRBV4-2|TRBJ1-6
ASSQDQGINSPLH
>TRBV30|TRBJ1-2
ACSVPNI
>TRBV7-9|TRBJ1-1
ASSGPGVNTEAF
>TRBV6-2/TRBV6-3|TRBJ1-1
ASSQKMNTEAF
>TRBV9|TRBJ1-1
ASSALGGWTEAF
>TRBV4-3|TRBJ1-2
ASSQDRAGGRYGYT
>TRBV18|TRBJ1-1
ASSPPVGAKNTEAF
>TRBV19|TRBJ2-2
ASSIHGELF
>TRBV19|TRBJ1-5
ASSLRQADQPQH
>TRBV6-5|TRBJ1-1
ASSYGINTEAF
>TRBV18|TRBJ2-1
ASSPGQRAYNEQF
>TRBV6-1|TRBJ1-2
ASSDRTVGYT
>TRBV11-3|TRBJ2-2
ASSPQSSGGTGELF